These 21 T cell receptor beta chains were sequenced from one sample in a study of identical twins. TCRdb independently ran MiXCR on the 5' RACE reads; one entry per CDR3 protein. The top ten hold around 1.9% of the sample, which has about 690,000 distinct CDR3 sequences, approximately 6% seen once. Sequencing input: naive T cells sorted from blood. These receptors were collected from a man aged 18-30 years in good health.

This clonotype showed up many times. The chain combines TRBV20-1 with TRBJ2-1; D is perhaps TRBD1 or TRBD2 (5 bases each). Trimming left V 4 bases short and J 2 bases short, with 12 bases between. This CDR3 has 14 amino acids. Per germline, CDR1 DFQATT and CDR2 SNEGSKA (reference sequence). Here the CDR3 reads CSATGTGTYNEQFF. The CDR3 bases are TGCAGTGCTACTGGGACCGGGACCTACAATGAGCAGTTCTTC.

This clonotype was observed many times. V and J are TRBV12-3 or TRBV12-4 and TRBJ2-2, with D possibly being TRBD1 or TRBD2 (5 bases each). The CDR3 runs 15 residues. Trimming removed 5 bases at V and 1 base at J, with 11 bases between. CDR3 region: CASSPGTLNTGELFF. CDR3 in DNA: TGTGCCAGCAGTCCCGGGACCTTGAACACCGGGGAGCTGTTTTTT.

This clonotype was detected a few times. V and J are TRBV7-9 and TRBJ1-1; TRBD1 is a possible D gene (6 bases). CDR1 is SEHNR, CDR2 FQNEAQ, per germline (reference sequence). V lost 5 bases to trimming and J lost 1 base, with 14 bases between them. This CDR3 comprises 15 residues. For the CDR3, the DNA is TGTGCCAGCAGCCCGGGGGGCCTCCAGAACACTGAAGCTTTCTTT. Amino acid sequence: CASSPGGLQNTEAFF.

The sample holds many counts of this clonotype. J is TRBJ2-2 and V is TRBV4-3; D is unclear. The V gene's germline CDR1 is LGHNA and CDR2 YSLEER. Trimming cost V 3 bases and J 8 bases, with 16 bases left between them. There are 15 residues in the CDR3. The CDR3 here is CASSHPGPRGGELFF. Here the CDR3 DNA reads TGCGCCAGCAGCCACCCTGGTCCGCGCGGTGGGGAGCTGTTTTTT.

On this clonotype: At one end, the junction sequence differs from germline, possibly due to a read error. The chain couples TRBV20-1 to TRBJ2-7; a weak D match, TRBD2 (6 bases). The CDR3 extends over 14 amino acids. Germline values: CDR1 DFQATT, CDR2 SNEGSKA (reference sequence). For the CDR3, the DNA is TGCAGTGCTTGGGGGGTTAGCGACACCTACGAGGAGTACTTC. This encodes CSAWGVSDTYEEYF.

This clonotype was observed at least ten times. The rearrangement uses TRBV6-6 and TRBJ2-7; D is unclear. V lost 7 bases and J lost 1, with 5 bases in between. Germline CDR1 is MNHNY and CDR2 is SVGAGI (reference sequence). The CDR3 length is 11 residues. The CDR3 nucleotides read TGTGCCAGCATCCCATCCTACGAGCAGTACTTC. Its protein product is CASIPSYEQYF.

This clonotype has more than one count but fewer than ten. The chain has TRBV6-2 or TRBV6-3 and TRBJ2-7; D unresolved. Deletions cut 2 bases from V and 2 bases from J, with 10 bases between. The V gene's germline CDR1 is MNHEY and CDR2 SVGEGT. This CDR3 comprises 14 residues. For the CDR3, the DNA is TGTGCCAGCAGTTACGCCAGGTCTCCCTACGAGCAGTACTTC. Its translation is CASSYARSPYEQYF.

CDR3 DNA sequence: TGTGCCAGCAGCTTTAGCTATACGCAGTATTTT. Protein: CASSFSYTQYF. V usage is TRBV5-6 and J usage is TRBJ2-3; D unresolved. Germline assignment: CDR1 SGHDT and CDR2 YYEEEE. The CDR3 loop spans 11 amino acids. Trimming took 2 bases from V and 7 from J, leaving 5 bases between them.

In this sample, this clonotype turned up a few times. This chain joins TRBV5-1 and TRBJ2-1; 7 bases map to TRBD1. V trimming: 6 bases; J trimming: 9 bases; junction bases outside the gene matches: 12. The CDR3 is 14 amino acids. Per germline, CDR1 SGHRS and CDR2 YFSETQ. The DNA for the CDR3 is TGCGCCAGCAAAACAAATGAGGGGGCAACTGAGCAGTTCTTC. It codes for CASKTNEGATEQFF.

Many counts were recorded for this clonotype. The chain employs TRBV27 and TRBJ2-2, with D possibly being TRBD2 (6 bases). Germline V lookup: CDR1 MNHEY, CDR2 SMNVEV (reference sequence). The CDR3 is 17 amino acids. V lost 3 bases and J lost 2, with 16 bases in between. The CDR3 region is CASSLVGGGPNTGELFF. The CDR3 region has the DNA TGTGCCAGCAGTTTGGTTGGGGGAGGACCTAACACCGGGGAGCTGTTTTTT.

The chain is built from TRBV11-2 and TRBJ2-1, with 7 bases lining up with TRBD1. J was trimmed by 8 bases and V by 7 bases; bases with no gene match: 8. CDR1 is SGHAT, CDR2 FQNNGV, per germline. The CDR3 is 13 residues long. The CDR3 DNA sequence: TGTGCCAGCAACAGGGGCGTTTCCGATGAGCAGTTCTTC. Residues: CASNRGVSDEQFF.

This chain uses TRBV7-8 with TRBJ1-2; D uncertain. Germline CDR1 reads SGHVS; CDR2 reads FQNEAQ. V lost 7 bases and J 4 bases, leaving 13 bases between the germline ends. The CDR3 has 13 residues. In DNA, the CDR3 is TGTGCCAGCACCAAGTCGCTGGCCTATGGCTACACCTTC. It codes for CASTKSLAYGYTF.

This CDR3 is CASSQTGARNEQYF. CDR3 in DNA: TGTGCCAGCAGCCAAACAGGGGCTAGAAACGAGCAGTACTTC. This sequence joins TRBV4-2 and TRBJ2-7, with 7 nucleotides matching TRBD1. Germline V gene sequence: CDR1 LGHNA, CDR2 YNFKEQ. This CDR3 comprises 14 residues. The junction had 6 bases not matched to a gene; V was cut back by 2 bases and J by 5 bases.

The sample holds a few counts of this clonotype. The chain carries TRBV5-5 and TRBJ1-3; D possibly corresponds to TRBD1 (5 bases). V shed 5 bases and J shed 0 bases, with 18 bases lying between them. This CDR3 comprises 17 residues. Per the germline V gene, CDR1 is SGHKS and CDR2 is YYEKEE (reference sequence). In DNA form, the CDR3 reads TGTGCCAGCAGTCTTGGTGCAGGGTCCAACTCTGGAAACACCATATATTTT. Amino acids: CASSLGAGSNSGNTIYF.

The chain employs TRBV5-1 and TRBJ2-1; D not resolved. This CDR3 spans 13 amino acids. V was clipped by 4 bases and J by 12 bases, with 17 bases between them. Germline CDR1 is SGHRS and CDR2 is YFSETQ. The CDR3 region has the DNA TGCGCCAGCAGCCCCCCCCGTTTTGGTGTGCAGTTCTTC. Its protein product is CASSPPRFGVQFF.

This clonotype was seen ten or more times. This rearrangement joins TRBV20-1 to TRBJ2-1; a possible D gene is TRBD1 (6 bases). The CDR3 covers 15 residues. Germline V CDR1 and CDR2: DFQATT, SNEGSKA (reference sequence). Trimming removed 3 bases at V and 4 bases at J, with 16 bases between. The CDR3 DNA reads as TGCAGTGCTAGGGACTCCGGGACATCATACAATGAGCAGTTCTTC. It specifies CSARDSGTSYNEQFF.

There are a few counts of this clonotype. The CDR3 here is CSVVTGTGGSGNTIYF. In DNA form, the CDR3 reads TGCAGCGTAGTAACCGGGACAGGGGGTTCTGGAAACACCATATATTTT. V gene TRBV29-1 combines with J gene TRBJ1-3, with TRBD1 identical over 11 bases. CDR1 is SQVTM, CDR2 ANQGSEA, per germline. CDR3 length equals 16 residues. V shed 6 bases, J shed 1 base, and the junction held 8 bases outside the gene matches.

This clonotype turned up a few times. The rearrangement links TRBV24-1 to TRBJ2-1; D may correspond to TRBD1 or TRBD2 (5 bases each). The germline V and J ends were trimmed by 5 bases and 7 bases, with 11 bases remaining between them. The length of the CDR3 is 13 residues. Germline CDR1 is KGHDR and CDR2 is SFDVKD. This CDR3 is CATSVGVENEQFF. The CDR3 nucleotides are TGTGCCACCAGTGTGGGGGTCGAAAATGAGCAGTTCTTC.

This clonotype was observed a handful of times. The chain is built from TRBV11-2 and TRBJ2-3; 12 bases fit TRBD2. J was trimmed by 4 bases and V by 7 bases; bases with no gene match: 15. The V gene's germline CDR1 is SGHAT and CDR2 FQNNGV. The CDR3 is 18 residues long. The CDR3 DNA reads as TGTGCCAGCAACGGAGCTAGCGGGAGGGCCATTGGTCCAGATACGCAGTATTTT. Protein sequence: CASNGASGRAIGPDTQYF.

The sample holds many counts of this clonotype. The chain employs TRBV20-1 and TRBJ2-3; D is possibly TRBD1 (6 bases). The germline V gene has CDR1 DFQATT and CDR2 SNEGSKA (reference sequence). This CDR3 is 15 amino acids long. The ends were cut back, 6 bases at V and 4 bases at J, with 20 bases in the middle. CDR3 sequence reads: CSAQGFGRRADTQYF. The CDR3 nucleotides are TGCAGTGCCCAGGGGTTTGGTCGACGGGCAGATACGCAGTATTTT.

This clonotype was seen ten or more times. The rearrangement uses TRBV28 and TRBJ2-3; D ambiguous. CDR3 size: 14 residues. Germline V gene sequence: CDR1 MDHEN, CDR2 SYDVKM. V lost 4 bases, J lost 0 bases, and 8 bases lay in between. The CDR3 is CASSSYSSTDTQYF. The DNA of the CDR3 is TGTGCCAGCAGTTCCTACTCTAGCACAGATACGCAGTATTTT.